The rows below give T cell receptor beta chains drawn from one sample of a study of CD8+CD57+ T cells in acquired aplastic anemia. MiXCR, applied by TCRdb to the reads, yields one record per CDR3 protein. Among over 200,000 distinct CDR3 sequences listed, approximately 60% were seen once. Sequencing was done on a sample of sorted CD4+, CD8+, or CD8+CD57+ T cells (not recorded which) from PBMCs. All receptors come from a human donor in good health. Each CDR3 is given with its conserved first and last residue. D genes are given only for firm matches. A row's size may be missing; if present it is once, few, many or a size class.

d_gene: TRBD2
abundance: .
v_gene: TRBV14
j_gene: TRBJ2-1
CDR3aa: CASSRGGEGEQFF
CDR3nt: TGTGCCAGCAGCCGGGGAGGGGAGGGTGAGCAGTTCTTC

d_gene: .
abundance: few
v_gene: TRBV7-9
j_gene: TRBJ2-7
CDR3aa: CASSLATGPLYEQYF
CDR3nt: TGTGCCAGCAGCTTAGCGACGGGACCCCTCTACGAGCAGTACTTC

d_gene: .
abundance: many
v_gene: TRBV20-1
j_gene: TRBJ2-1
CDR3aa: CSAKDRESAFF
CDR3nt: TGCAGTGCTAAGGATCGGGAGTCCGCATTCTTC

d_gene: .
abundance: .
v_gene: TRBV20-1
j_gene: TRBJ2-7
CDR3aa: CSVIAGIGTYEQYF
CDR3nt: TGCAGCGTCATTGCCGGGATTGGGACCTACGAGCAGTACTTC

d_gene: .
abundance: many
v_gene: TRBV20-1
j_gene: TRBJ1-2
CDR3aa: CSARDQANQLPLYGYTF
CDR3nt: TGCAGTGCTAGAGATCAGGCCAACCAATTGCCCCTCTATGGCTACACCTTC

d_gene: .
abundance: few
v_gene: TRBV20-1
j_gene: TRBJ2-7
CDR3aa: CSAVGPGTYEQYF
CDR3nt: TGCAGTGCAGTTGGGCCCGGGACCTACGAGCAGTACTTC

d_gene: .
abundance: many
v_gene: TRBV9
j_gene: TRBJ2-7
CDR3aa: CASSGRGGKDYEQYF
CDR3nt: TGTGCCAGCAGCGGTCGGGGTGGGAAGGACTACGAGCAGTACTTC

d_gene: .
abundance: few
v_gene: TRBV7-9
j_gene: TRBJ1-4
CDR3aa: CASSLERGTEKLFF
CDR3nt: TGTGCCAGCAGCTTAGAGAGGGGCACTGAAAAACTGTTTTTT

d_gene: .
abundance: .
v_gene: TRBV20-1
j_gene: TRBJ2-5
CDR3aa: CSARDNDSQETQYF
CDR3nt: TGCAGTGCTAGAGATAACGACAGCCAAGAGACCCAGTACTTC

d_gene: .
abundance: .
v_gene: TRBV6-1
j_gene: TRBJ1-1
CDR3aa: CASRGAVTAFF
CDR3nt: TGTGCCAGCAGGGGAGCCGTGACGGCTTTCTTT

d_gene: .
abundance: .
v_gene: TRBV20-1
j_gene: TRBJ2-7
CDR3aa: CSASGGASYEQYF
CDR3nt: TGCAGTGCTAGTGGGGGGGCGAGCTACGAGCAGTACTTC

d_gene: .
abundance: .
v_gene: TRBV5-8
j_gene: TRBJ2-5
CDR3aa: CASSYQGSFRETQYF
CDR3nt: TGTGCCAGCAGCTACCAGGGGAGTTTTCGAGAGACCCAGTACTTC

d_gene: .
abundance: .
v_gene: TRBV10-2
j_gene: TRBJ1-6
CDR3aa: CANSMDQNSPLHF
CDR3nt: TGTGCCAACAGTATGGATCAGAATTCACCCCTCCACTTT

d_gene: TRBD1
abundance: many
v_gene: TRBV7-2
j_gene: TRBJ1-5
CDR3aa: CASSTDRINQPQHF
CDR3nt: TGTGCCAGCAGCACGGACAGGATCAATCAGCCCCAGCATTTT

d_gene: TRBD2
abundance: .
v_gene: TRBV19
j_gene: TRBJ2-7
CDR3aa: CASSIRYGGTGGYEQYF
CDR3nt: TGTGCCAGTAGTATTCGTTATGGCGGGACGGGGGGCTACGAGCAGTACTTC